What follows are 10 T cell receptor beta chains derived from one specimen sequenced in a study of shared clonotypes between healthy human individuals. Generated by immunoSEQ multiplex PCR, the TCRdb table keeps only in-frame clones and is missing some. The repertoire has roughly 1,800,000 clones, about 95% of them found once; the top ten carry approximately 1.2%. CD8 cells regarded as naive lacked CD45RO, were positively chosen for CCR7, and omitted terminally differentiated effector memory CD45RA+ cells. Sequenced sample: naive CD8+ T cells sorted from blood. The origin of the receptors is a young man in good health.

This clone was recorded only once. Different DNA sequences within this sample yield the same CDR3. The rearrangement joins TRBV7-9 to TRBJ2-7; D possibly uses TRBD1 or TRBD2 (5 bases each). The length of the CDR3 is 13 residues. Germline V gene sequence: CDR1 SEHNR, CDR2 FQNEAQ (reference sequence). V was cut by 1 base and J by 3 bases, with 7 bases left in between. This CDR3 reads CASSLGGGYEQYF. Written as DNA, the CDR3 is TGTGCCAGCAGCTTAGGTGGGGGCTACGAGCAGTACTTC. Full variable domain (remainder filled in from reference TRBV7-9 and TRBJ2-7): DTGVSQNPRHKITKRGQNVTFRCDPISEHNRLYWYRQTLGQGPEFLTYFQNEAQLEKSRLLSDRFSAERPKGSFSTLEIQRTEQGDSAMYLCASSLGGGYEQYFGPGTRLTVT.

The CDR3 sequence: CASSQDWGRSYNEQFF. DNA of the CDR3: TGCGCCAGCAGCCAAGATTGGGGGCGCTCCTACAATGAGCAGTTCTTC. This chain connects TRBV4-3 to TRBJ2-1; D might be TRBD1 (6 bases). From germline, CDR1 is LGHNA and CDR2 YSLEER. V lost 0 bases and J lost 0, with 9 bases in between. This CDR3 is built from 16 residues.

The chain links TRBV4-1 to TRBJ1-2; D remains unclear. Trimming took 1 base from V and 1 from J, leaving 10 bases between them. Germline V CDR1 and CDR2: MGHRA, YSYEKL. This CDR3 is built from 15 residues. The CDR3 spells CASSQVENGNYGYTF. The CDR3 DNA reads as TGCGCCAGCAGCCAAGTAGAAAACGGTAACTATGGCTACACCTTC.

The V gene is TRBV7-9, the J gene TRBJ1-4; D uncertain. The CDR3 extends over 13 amino acids. V dropped 5 bases and J dropped 1 base, with 5 bases sitting between them. The germline CDR1 and CDR2 sequences are SEHNR and FQNEAQ (reference sequence). Written as DNA, the CDR3 is TGTGCCAGCAGCCCACTAACTAATGAAAAACTGTTTTTT. It specifies CASSPLTNEKLFF.

In the case of this clone: Other DNA sequences in this specimen translate into the identical CDR3. This chain connects TRBV7-9 to TRBJ2-1; D uncertain. Germline lookup yields CDR1 SEHNR and CDR2 FQNEAQ (reference sequence). The CDR3 totals 11 residues. The ends were cut back, 1 base at V and 8 bases at J, with 3 bases in the middle. The CDR3, as DNA: TGTGCCAGCAGCTTAGTAGATGAGCAGTTCTTC. Translation: CASSLVDEQFF.

This clone was seen only a few times. The V gene is TRBV27, the J gene TRBJ2-7, with TRBD2 as a possible D gene (6 bases). Trimming took 5 bases from V and 7 from J, leaving 12 bases between them. Germline CDR1 is MNHEY and CDR2 is SMNVEV (reference sequence). CDR3 length: 12 amino acids. DNA of the CDR3: TGTGCCAGCAGTGGTTGGGGGGAAGAGCAGTACTTC. Amino acid sequence: CASSGWGEEQYF.

The chain carries TRBV4-1 and TRBJ2-7, with D possibly being TRBD1 or TRBD2 (5 bases each). V dropped 5 bases and J dropped 2 bases, with 16 bases sitting between them. CDR1 is MGHRA and CDR2 is YSYEKL in the germline V gene. The CDR3 loop spans 15 amino acids. The CDR3 loop reads CASSATRSGPYEQYF. In nucleotides, the CDR3 is TGCGCCAGCAGCGCAACGCGGTCGGGGCCCTACGAGCAGTACTTC.

The rearrangement uses TRBV28 and TRBJ1-4, with 9 bases fitting TRBD1. V dropped 5 bases and J dropped 8; count of bases not matched to a gene: 9. Germline values: CDR1 MDHEN, CDR2 SYDVKM. This CDR3 is built from 15 residues. The chain's CDR3 is CASSPRGQGPEKLFF. CDR3 DNA sequence: TGTGCCAGCAGTCCCCGGGGACAGGGCCCCGAAAAACTGTTTTTT.

This clone showed up just once. The chain combines TRBV4-1 with TRBJ2-7; D possibly corresponds to TRBD1 (6 bases). Germline V gene sequence: CDR1 MGHRA, CDR2 YSYEKL. Trimming shortened V by 0 bases and J by 5 bases, and 11 bases separated the two germline ends. The CDR3 has 14 residues. CDR3 amino acids: CASSQDPGADEQYF. The CDR3 region has the DNA TGCGCCAGCAGCCAAGATCCAGGGGCGGACGAGCAGTACTTC.

For the CDR3, the DNA is TGTGCCAGCAGTGAAGAACGGGGGAATTCACCCCTCCACTTT. This encodes CASSEERGNSPLHF. The chain uses TRBV2 and TRBJ1-6; D perhaps matches TRBD1 (5 bases). Germline V gene sequence: CDR1 SNHLY, CDR2 FYNNEI. The CDR3 sequence is 14 residues long. V lost 1 base to trimming and J lost 7 bases, with 8 bases between them.